The clone carrying this T cell receptor beta chain was detected only a few times. What it recognizes is unknown. This record comes from a study of T-cell memory formation after mild COVID-19. About the research overall: TCR clusters mostly belonged to single donors. Study-wide results and limits: Contracting CD4+ clones lay largely in CM and EM, with CD8+ ones residing in EMRA. Contracting clones from day 15 to 85 had balanced CD4/CD8; later expanders favoured CD4+.

Barcoded TCR alpha and TCR beta cDNA libraries with UMIs came from 5'RACE using constant-segment primers. TCRdb fed the 5' RACE reads into MiXCR, producing one record per CDR3 protein. This sample has around 300,000 distinct CDR3 sequences, with around 8% found just once. Deletions cut 0 bases from V and 4 bases from J, with 13 bases between. The CDR3 runs to 15 residues. Germline CDR1 reads SGHRS; CDR2 reads YFSETQ. The genes are TRBV5-1 and TRBJ1-1, with TRBD1 as a possible D gene (5 bases). This TCR derives from a man aged 18 to 29 who had mild COVID-19 (a few samples of this study predate the infection). Cell type and time point are not known. Sequencing was done on a sample of PBMCs or a T cell subset sorted from them (not recorded which). For the CDR3, the DNA is TGCGCCAGCAGCTTGGTCCGGCCAGGGATCACTGAAGCTTTCTTT. As protein: CASSLVRPGITEAFF.